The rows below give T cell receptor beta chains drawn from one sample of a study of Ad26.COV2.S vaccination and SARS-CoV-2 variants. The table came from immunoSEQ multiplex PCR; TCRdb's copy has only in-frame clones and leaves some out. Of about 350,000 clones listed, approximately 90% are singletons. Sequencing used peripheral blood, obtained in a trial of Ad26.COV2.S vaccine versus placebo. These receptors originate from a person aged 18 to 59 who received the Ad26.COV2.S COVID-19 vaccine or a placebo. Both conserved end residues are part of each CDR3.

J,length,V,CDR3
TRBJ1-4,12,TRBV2,CASGRDAEKLFF
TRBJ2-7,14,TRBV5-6,CASSLSQFIYEQYF
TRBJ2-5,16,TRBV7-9,CASSRFGTSGEETQYF
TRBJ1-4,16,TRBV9,CASSVGDRGSNEKLFF
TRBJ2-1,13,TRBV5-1,CASSGDGGNEQFF
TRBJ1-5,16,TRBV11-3,CASSFNDEGSNQPQHF
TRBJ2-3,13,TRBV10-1,CASSGSFTDTQYF
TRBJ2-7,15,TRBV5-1,CASSFSGGPTYEQYF
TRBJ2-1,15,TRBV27,CASSQGLAGRNEQFF
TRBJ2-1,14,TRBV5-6,CASSLLTAYNEQFF
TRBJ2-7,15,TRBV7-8,CASRPGLATSYEQYF
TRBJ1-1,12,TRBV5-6,CASSLDVTEAFF
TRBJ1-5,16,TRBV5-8,CASSFMTGAGNQPQHF
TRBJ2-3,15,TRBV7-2,CASSLGASDVDTQYF
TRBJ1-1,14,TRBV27,CASYRTGRSTEAFF